This T cell receptor (beta chain) was captured in a study of cytomegalovirus exposure and HLA in healthy donors. Use of 60 Vbeta and 13 Jbeta primers characterized the PCR. Using immunoSEQ multiplex PCR, the repertoire was profiled, and TCRdb retains in-frame clones only, with some absent. This sample contains about 46,000 clones. As for this clone: What it binds is unknown.

Study-level points and caveats: The likely explanation for a cluster of highly shared sequence variants was sequencing artifact.

This CDR3 spans 13 amino acids. The chain carries TRBV12-2 and TRBJ1-5; the listed D gene, TRBD1, was not tested against the DNA. TRBV12-2 is a pseudogene locus. The specimen was PBMCs. This clonotype was sampled from a woman in her forties in good health and CMV-seronegative. Written as DNA, the CDR3 is TGTGCAAGTCCCTGGGGCTCGTTAGAGCCCCAGCATTTT. Its translation is CASPWGSLEPQHF.